A single sample is the source of the 28 T cell receptor beta chains below, sequenced in a study of T cells in Graves' hyperthyroidism and ophthalmopathy. Amplified TCR beta CDR3 regions derived from RNA transcripts. Researchers ran a first-round RT-PCR on the TCR CDR3 using the HTBI primer set. TCRdb reanalysed the multiplex PCR reads using MiXCR and keeps one entry per CDR3 protein. The table shows 350,000 or so distinct CDR3 sequences, with 15% to 20% occurring only once. The material sequenced was blood. The receptors stem from a woman aged 40-49 years with Graves' ophthalmopathy.

This clonotype was counted many times. J is TRBJ2-2 and V is TRBV27; no reliable D call. The CDR3 sequence is 16 residues long. The V end lost 1 base, the J end lost 0 bases, and 9 bases lay between the germline ends. CDR1 and CDR2 (germline): MNHEY, SMNVEV (reference sequence). In DNA form, the CDR3 reads TGTGCCAGCAGTTTATGGCGCACAACGAACACCGGGGAGCTGTTTTTT. Amino acid sequence: CASSLWRTTNTGELFF.

CDR3 amino acids: CASNTRPYEQYF. The CDR3 DNA is TGTGCCAGCAATACTAGACCCTACGAGCAGTACTTC. V is TRBV6-1 and J is TRBJ2-7, with D perhaps matching TRBD2 (5 bases). CDR3 length: 12 amino acids. The germline gives CDR1 MNHNS, CDR2 SASEGT. The V and J ends lost 7 bases and 2 bases respectively, with 9 bases between them.

The table lists this clonotype with many counts. The rearrangement joins TRBV9 to TRBJ1-2; no firm D call. Trimming took off 3 bases at V and 4 bases at J, with 13 bases between the two ends. Germline CDR1 SGDLS, CDR2 YYNGEE. The CDR3 consists of 14 residues. The CDR3 nucleotides are TGTGCCAGCAGCGGTAGCGCGGCCAGCTATGGCTACACCTTC. This gives the protein CASSGSAASYGYTF.

This clonotype was counted ten times or more. The DNA for the CDR3 is TGTGCCAGCAGTTTACCGGGACAGGGAGTCCACGAGCAGTACTTC. Translation gives CASSLPGQGVHEQYF. The V and J genes are TRBV12-3 or TRBV12-4 and TRBJ2-7; 9 positions agree with TRBD1. This CDR3 region has 15 residues. Unmatched junction bases numbered 7, after V lost 2 bases and J lost 5 bases.

This clonotype was detected many times. This chain joins TRBV30 and TRBJ1-1; no firm D call. V was shortened by 4 bases and J by 10 bases, with 16 bases between the two germline ends. The CDR3 is 12 amino acids. From germline, CDR1 is GTSNPN and CDR2 SVGIG (reference sequence). This CDR3 is CAWILGYEGAFF. CDR3 nucleotides: TGTGCCTGGATCTTGGGGTACGAGGGAGCTTTCTTT. Filled out from reference TRBV30 and TRBJ1-1, the complete variable domain reads SQTIHQWPATLVQPVGSPLSLECTVEGTSNPNLYWYRQAAGRGLQLLFYSVGIGQISSEVPQNLSASRPQDRQFILSSKKLLLSDSGFYLCAWILGYEGAFFGQGTRLTVV.

This clonotype was observed at least ten times. The conserved phenylalanine or tryptophan is not found at the CDR3 terminus, so this likely reflects a read error. The genes are TRBV6-2 or TRBV6-3 and TRBJ1-5, with 8 bases matching TRBD1. V shed 8 bases and J 2 bases; nucleotides not matched to a gene: 5. The CDR3 is 14 residues long. The germline CDR1 and CDR2 sequences are MNHEY and SVGEGT. CDR3: CASQTGQGNQPQHL. DNA of the CDR3: TGTGCCAGCCAAACGGGACAGGGCAATCAGCCCCAGCATCTT.

The gene calls are TRBV20-1 and TRBJ2-7; 9 nucleotides agree with TRBD2. The CDR3 covers 15 residues. Germline loops: CDR1 DFQATT, CDR2 SNEGSKA (reference sequence). Germline trimming cut 0 bases from V and 4 bases from J; bases unmatched to any gene: 7. The CDR3 DNA is TGCAGTGCTAGAGATCCTAGCGGGAACCGATACGAGCAGTACTTC. It encodes CSARDPSGNRYEQYF.

In this sample, this clonotype turned up many times. The chain combines TRBV5-6 with TRBJ2-7, with D maybe TRBD2 (6 bases). The CDR3 contains 12 residues. V lost 7 bases, J lost 2 bases, and 10 bases lay in between. CDR1 and CDR2 from the germline V gene are SGHDT and YYEEEE. The CDR3 region has the DNA TGTGCCAGCCGAGCGGGTCCCTACGAGCAGTACTTC. It translates to CASRAGPYEQYF. Full variable domain (remainder filled in from reference TRBV5-6 and TRBJ2-7): DAGVTQSPTHLIKTRGQQVTLRCSPKSGHDTVSWYQQALGQGPQFIFQYYEEEERQRGNFPDRFSGHQFPNYSSELNVNALLLGDSALYLCASRAGPYEQYFGPGTRLTVT.

This clonotype was seen at least ten times. The V and J genes are TRBV20-1 and TRBJ1-2, with D unresolved. The CDR3 is 13 amino acids. Germline V gene sequence: CDR1 DFQATT, CDR2 SNEGSKA (reference sequence). Trimming removed 4 bases from V and 9 bases from J, with 18 bases in between. The CDR3 region is CSATRQAAGSYTF. CDR3 coding DNA: TGCAGTGCTACTAGACAAGCAGCTGGTAGCTACACCTTC.

This clonotype was recorded at least ten times. The chain is built from TRBV19 and TRBJ2-2; 7 nucleotides agree with TRBD2. The germline CDR1 and CDR2 sequences are LNHDA and SQIVND (reference sequence). This CDR3 region has 17 residues. Germline trimming cut 8 bases from V and 2 bases from J; bases unmatched to any gene: 14. The CDR3 sequence: CASCVTLASGNTGELFF. The CDR3 DNA is TGTGCCAGTTGTGTTACACTGGCTAGCGGAAACACCGGGGAGCTGTTTTTT.

This clonotype has a handful of counts. The V gene is TRBV11-2, the J gene TRBJ2-5; no clear D gene. Trimming took off 3 bases at V and 4 bases at J, with 12 bases between the two ends. Germline V CDR1 and CDR2: SGHAT, FQNNGV. This CDR3 has 14 amino acids. In DNA, the CDR3 is TGTGCCAGCAGCTTGGGCCCGGGTGGAGAGACCCAGTACTTC. It is translated as CASSLGPGGETQYF.

The V gene is TRBV15, the J gene TRBJ1-2; tentative D call: TRBD1 (6 bases). Germline CDR1 reads LNHNV; CDR2 reads YYDKDF (reference sequence). The V end lost 3 bases, the J end lost 5 bases, and 7 bases lay between the germline ends. The CDR3 sequence is 12 residues long. The CDR3 nucleotides are TGTGCCACCAGCAGGCAGGGGTATGGCTACACCTTC. Translated: CATSRQGYGYTF.

This chain uses TRBV12-3 or TRBV12-4 with TRBJ2-4; D uncertain. The length of the CDR3 is 16 residues. Trimming took 5 bases from V and 3 from J, leaving 17 bases between them. Here the CDR3 reads CASSPTPLGNKNIQYF. The CDR3 coding sequence is TGTGCCAGCAGTCCAACCCCCCTGGGAAACAAAAACATTCAGTACTTC.

This clonotype came up many times. The rearrangement joins TRBV6-5 to TRBJ1-5, with TRBD1 identical over 11 bases. This CDR3 has 16 residues. V was clipped by 8 bases and J by 2 bases; unmatched bases: 8. From germline, CDR1 is MNHEY and CDR2 SVGAGI. Here the CDR3 DNA reads TGTGCCAGCCCGGGGGACAGGGGGATAGGCAATCAGCCCCAGCATTTT. The encoded protein is CASPGDRGIGNQPQHF.

This clonotype was counted a few times. The rearrangement uses TRBV11-2 and TRBJ2-7; TRBD2 matches at 11 bases. CDR1 and CDR2 (germline): SGHAT, FQNNGV. The CDR3 is 19 residues long. The ends lost 1 base at V and 0 bases at J; junction bases unmatched: 11. The CDR3 coding sequence is TGTGCCAGCAGCTTAGGGGGGGGGACTAGCGGCTCCTTCTCCTACGAGCAGTACTTC. Its translation is CASSLGGGTSGSFSYEQYF.

This clonotype has ten or more counts. The chain is built from TRBV29-1 and TRBJ2-6; TRBD1 aligns across 8 bases. CDR3 size: 17 residues. CDR1 is SQVTM and CDR2 is ANQGSEA in the germline V gene. Trimming cost V 0 bases and J 0 bases; bases outside gene matches: 4. The CDR3 DNA is TGCAGCGTTGAAGATGGTGGGACAGGCTCTGGGGCCAACGTCCTGACTTTC. Translating it yields CSVEDGGTGSGANVLTF.

This clonotype appeared many times. The CDR3 coding sequence is TGCGCCAGCAGAACAGGGGACACTGAAGCTTTCTTT. Amino acids: CASRTGDTEAFF. The V and J genes are TRBV10-1 and TRBJ1-1; 7 nucleotides agree with TRBD1. J was trimmed by 3 bases and V by 6 bases; bases with no gene match: 1. Germline-derived CDR1 and CDR2 are WNHNN and SYGVQD (reference sequence). This CDR3 spans 12 amino acids.

Turning to this clonotype: One junction end does not reproduce the germline sequence, and a read error may be involved. The chain couples TRBV6-2 or TRBV6-3 to TRBJ1-5; possibly TRBD1 for D (6 bases). Per the germline V gene, CDR1 is MNHEY and CDR2 is SVGEGT. This CDR3 has 15 residues. The CDR3 here is CASSQQVTGNQPQPF. DNA of the CDR3: TGTGCCAGCAGTCAACAAGTGACAGGCAATCAGCCCCAGCCTTTT.

This clonotype was recorded at least ten times. The chain couples TRBV2 to TRBJ2-7; the match to TRBD1 covers 7 bases. Germline V gene lookup returns CDR1 SNHLY and CDR2 FYNNEI. The CDR3 extends over 14 amino acids. J gave up 2 bases and V 5 bases, and 6 bases lay outside the gene matches. CDR3: CASSLQGTTYEQYF. CDR3 DNA sequence: TGTGCCAGCAGTTTACAGGGGACAACCTACGAGCAGTACTTC.

This clonotype was observed at least ten times. The chain couples TRBV5-1 to TRBJ2-2; 10 bases agree with TRBD2. V lost 4 bases, J lost 2 bases, and 8 bases stayed unmatched. Per the germline V gene, CDR1 is SGHRS and CDR2 is YFSETQ. This CDR3 region has 17 residues. As DNA, the CDR3 is TGCGCCAGCAGCCCCGCCCCACTAGCGGGAAACACCGGGGAGCTGTTTTTT. Protein product: CASSPAPLAGNTGELFF.

This clonotype was detected ten times or more. This sequence joins TRBV24-1 and TRBJ2-7, with D unclear. V lost 8 bases and J 4 bases, leaving 14 bases between the germline ends. CDR1 and CDR2 (germline): KGHDR, SFDVKD. The CDR3 consists of 13 residues. The CDR3 DNA is TGTGCCACCACCCATGATCTTAGGTACGAGCAGTACTTC. It is translated as CATTHDLRYEQYF.

CDR3 protein: CASKRTGAASYEQYF. The CDR3 bases are TGTGCCAGCAAAAGGACAGGGGCGGCGTCCTACGAGCAGTACTTC. The chain recombines TRBV6-1 with TRBJ2-7; TRBD1 matches at 9 bases. CDR1 and CDR2 (germline): MNHNS, SASEGT. J was trimmed by 1 base and V by 7 bases; bases with no gene match: 8. This CDR3 comprises 15 residues.

This clonotype has ten or more counts. The rearrangement joins TRBV11-2 to TRBJ2-2, with 11 bases fitting TRBD2. Germline V lookup: CDR1 SGHAT, CDR2 FQNNGV. J gave up 3 bases and V 5 bases, and 5 bases lay outside the gene matches. The CDR3 is 16 residues long. The CDR3 is CASSKLAGEHTGELFF. The CDR3, as DNA: TGTGCCAGCAGCAAACTAGCGGGAGAGCACACCGGGGAGCTGTTTTTT.

In its sample, this clonotype was seen a few times. The genes are TRBV12-3 or TRBV12-4 and TRBJ1-1; D uncertain. The CDR3 runs 13 residues. V dropped 3 bases and J dropped 6 bases, with 11 bases sitting between them. CDR3 DNA: TGTGCCAGCAGTTTGCGGGGTACGGCTGAAGCTTTCTTT. Protein sequence: CASSLRGTAEAFF.

The table lists this clonotype with many counts. The chain links TRBV20-1 to TRBJ2-5, with D hard to call. Germline V gene data show CDR1 as DFQATT and CDR2 as SNEGSKA (reference sequence). Trimming stripped 1 base from V and 2 bases from J, with 11 bases between. There are 14 residues in the CDR3. CDR3 region: CSARAKGLQETQYF. The CDR3 bases are TGCAGTGCTAGAGCGAAGGGATTACAAGAGACCCAGTACTTC.

This clonotype was observed at least ten times. The chain recombines TRBV10-1 with TRBJ2-6; no definite D call. Germline assignment: CDR1 WNHNN and CDR2 SYGVQD (reference sequence). Between the trimmed V and J ends, which lost 0 bases and 1 base, there was a span of 1 base. The CDR3 sequence is 14 residues long. The CDR3 spells CASSESSGANVLTF. The CDR3 nucleotides read TGCGCCAGCAGTGAGTCGTCTGGGGCCAACGTCCTGACTTTC.

This rearrangement joins TRBV20-1 to TRBJ2-1; 8 bases align to TRBD2. The junction had 8 bases not matched to a gene; V was cut back by 0 bases and J by 1 base. This CDR3 contains 17 residues. Germline values: CDR1 DFQATT, CDR2 SNEGSKA (reference sequence). The CDR3 loop reads CSARDRFSGVSYNEQFF. As DNA, the CDR3 is TGCAGTGCTAGAGATCGGTTTAGCGGGGTTTCCTACAATGAGCAGTTCTTC.

The V and J genes are TRBV7-2 and TRBJ1-2, with a tentative D call TRBD1 (5 bases). CDR3 length: 14 residues. Germline loops: CDR1 SGHTA, CDR2 FQGNSA. V gave up 1 base and J gave up 1 base, with 7 bases separating them. This CDR3 reads CASSLGTLNYGYTF. As DNA, the CDR3 is TGTGCCAGCAGCTTAGGGACACTTAACTATGGCTACACCTTC.